The 21 T cell receptor beta chains presented below share a single source sample, sequenced in a study of tumor-infiltrating lymphocytes in primary liver carcinoma. With roughly 540 ng total RNA as template and a constant-region primer, TCR beta cDNA was made. What produced the TCR beta libraries was three nested multiplex PCR rounds using slightly modified ARM-PCR. The first two PCR rounds used TRBV1-TRBV30 forward primers with a C-beta reverse primer, 9 to 11 cycles each. TCRdb fed the multiplex PCR reads into MiXCR, producing one record per CDR3 protein. The repertoire holds 250,000 to 400,000 distinct CDR3 sequences, with approximately 60% as singletons. Blood RNA was derived from unsorted whole blood, and germline DNA was extracted too. Specimen: peripheral blood. These receptors were obtained from a man in his forties or fifties with primary liver carcinoma and hepatitis B virus infection.

The chain combines TRBV6-1 with TRBJ2-7, with D maybe TRBD1 (5 bases). The germline gives CDR1 MNHNS, CDR2 SASEGT. This CDR3 spans 12 amino acids. The V end was cut by 6 bases, the J end by 7 bases, with 13 bases between. CDR3 coding DNA: TGTGCCAGCAGCCAGGGCCTTTGGGAGCAGTACTTC. It encodes CASSQGLWEQYF.

Note on this clonotype: A much larger clonotype is one base distant, so this may be a read error. The J gene is TRBJ2-1, the V gene TRBV29-1, with a weak D call TRBD2 (6 bases). CDR3 length: 15 residues. CDR1 is SQVTM and CDR2 is ANQGSEA in the germline V gene. In DNA, the CDR3 is TGCATCGTTGAATTGGGGGAGGCTACCTACAATGAGCAGTTCTTC. It encodes CIVELGEATYNEQFF.

Concerning this clonotype: A read error may explain this, as a much larger clone is one base away. The chain combines TRBV30 with TRBJ1-1; unclear D gene. The CDR3 extends over 13 amino acids. In germline, CDR1 is GTSNPN, CDR2 SVGIG (reference sequence). The CDR3 loop is CDWSVIANTEAFF. DNA of the CDR3: TGTGACTGGAGTGTGATAGCGAACACTGAAGCTTTCTTT.

The V gene is TRBV2, the J gene TRBJ2-4; TRBD1 matches at 8 bases. The V gene end was trimmed by 5 bases and the J gene end by 3 bases; junction bases not matched to a gene: 12. The CDR3 is 17 residues long. CDR1 is SNHLY and CDR2 is FYNNEI in the germline V gene. CDR3 coding DNA: TGTGCCAGCAGTAAATACACGACAGGGGTGGGCAAAAACATTCAGTACTTC. Translation gives CASSKYTTGVGKNIQYF.

This clonotype has more than one count but fewer than ten. The V call is TRBV4-2, the J call TRBJ2-1; 11 bases are a match to TRBD2. V lost 1 base and J lost 7; bases outside the gene matches: 3. The CDR3 loop spans 15 amino acids. CDR1 LGHNA and CDR2 YNFKEQ come from the germline V gene. The CDR3 protein is CASSQGLAGPNEQFF. The CDR3 DNA reads TGTGCCAGCAGCCAAGGACTAGCGGGGCCAAATGAGCAGTTCTTC.

Concerning this clonotype: The junction differs from germline at one of its ends, possibly a read error. The V gene is TRBV5-4, the J gene TRBJ1-6, with 7 bases lining up with TRBD1. Germline-derived CDR1 and CDR2 are SGHNT and YYREEE (reference sequence). This CDR3 has 14 residues. The CDR3 bases are TGTGCCAACAGCACACAGGGGTTATATTCACCCCTCCACTTT. It codes for CANSTQGLYSPLHF.

Of note for this clonotype: The CDR3 end shows no conserved phenylalanine or tryptophan, and so a read error is likely. This CDR3 reads CASSLRAIGRSGEQYL. CDR3 in DNA: TGTGCCAGCAGCTTAAGGGCTATCGGGAGATCAGGGGAGCAGTACTTA. The V gene is TRBV7-3, the J gene TRBJ2-7; weak D call: TRBD2 (6 bases). CDR3 length: 16 amino acids. V lost 1 base and J lost 7, with 20 bases in between. Germline V gene lookup returns CDR1 SGHTA and CDR2 FQGTGA.

CDR3 sequence: CASRIQGELFF. CDR3 DNA sequence: TGTGCCAGCCGCATCCAGGGGGAGCTGTTTTTT. The rearrangement uses TRBV14 and TRBJ2-2, with no clear D. Trimming took 8 bases from V and 8 from J, leaving 9 bases between them. Germline loops: CDR1 SGHDN, CDR2 FVKESK. CDR3 length equals 11 residues.

This clonotype was recorded at least ten times. V and J are TRBV4-2 and TRBJ2-1; D possibly matches TRBD1 or TRBD2 (5 bases each). CDR1 and CDR2 (germline): LGHNA, YNFKEQ. Between the trimmed V and J ends, which lost 1 base and 7 bases, there was a span of 14 bases. CDR3 length equals 15 residues. CDR3 in DNA: TGTGCCAGCAGCCAAGGGGGCCTTAGAGGGAATGAGCAGTTCTTC. Its protein is CASSQGGLRGNEQFF.

This clonotype has just a few counts. The J gene is TRBJ2-2, the V gene TRBV6-1, with TRBD2 as a possible D gene (5 bases). Germline V gene data show CDR1 as MNHNS and CDR2 as SASEGT. The CDR3 is 14 amino acids. The ends were cut back, 11 bases at V and 4 bases at J, with 17 bases in the middle. This CDR3 reads CAGARARGTGELFF. The CDR3 DNA is TGTGCCGGCGCCCGGGCCCGGGGCACCGGGGAGCTGTTTTTT.

Regarding this clonotype: With a much larger clone just one base away, this may be a read error. The rearrangement joins TRBV4-3 to TRBJ2-1; 10 positions match TRBD1. Germline V gene lookup returns CDR1 LGHNA and CDR2 YSLEER. This CDR3 has 15 residues. The CDR3 coding sequence is TGCGCCAGCAGCCAGACAGGGGGCCTTAACAATGCGCAGTTCTTC. It encodes CASSQTGGLNNAQFF.

This clonotype has just a few counts. This could be a read error, since a much larger clone is one nucleotide away. The chain uses TRBV4-3 and TRBJ2-7, with no clear D. The CDR3 extends over 13 amino acids. Germline CDR1 LGHNA, CDR2 YSLEER. The ends were cut back, 0 bases at V and 3 bases at J, with 6 bases in the middle. CDR3 sequence (DNA): TGCGCCAGCAGCCAAGACAGATACTACGAGCAGTACTTC. This gives the protein CASSQDRYYEQYF.

By proportion, this clonotype is medium-sized (0.01 to 0.1%). The chain has TRBV29-1 and TRBJ1-1; weak D call: TRBD1 (5 bases). This CDR3 has 15 residues. The V end was cut by 7 bases, the J end by 0 bases, with 18 bases between. The germline V gene encodes CDR1 SQVTM and CDR2 ANQGSEA. CDR3 residues: CSASGGWAMNTEAFF. CDR3 DNA: TGCAGCGCATCGGGGGGGTGGGCTATGAACACTGAAGCTTTCTTT.

Concerning this clonotype itself: A read error may explain this, as a much larger clone is one base away. The rearrangement links TRBV29-1 to TRBJ1-1; D might be TRBD1 (5 bases). Looked up from germline, CDR1 is SQVTM and CDR2 is ANQGSEA. CDR3 length: 13 residues. CDR3 sequence: CSVRLAGGNEALF. As DNA, the CDR3 is TGCAGCGTGCGCCTGGCGGGGGGTAATGAAGCTTTATTT. Complete variable domain (other parts from reference TRBV29-1 and TRBJ1-1): SAVISQKPSRDICQRGTSLTIQCQVDSQVTMMFWYRQQPGQSLTLIATANQGSEATYESGFVIDKFPISRPNLTFSTLTVSNMSPEDSSIYLCSVRLAGGNEALFGQGTRLTVV.

Of note for this clonotype: It is likely a read error, because the conserved phenylalanine at the end of the CDR3 is missing. The chain combines TRBV11-2 with TRBJ2-1; D unclear. V lost 3 bases to trimming and J lost 3 bases, with 12 bases between them. The CDR3 is 15 amino acids. CDR1 and CDR2 from the germline V gene are SGHAT and FQNNGV. Here the CDR3 reads CASSFGQIFYNEQFV. As DNA, the CDR3 is TGTGCCAGCAGCTTTGGGCAGATCTTCTACAATGAGCAGTTCGTC.

This clonotype was observed at least ten times. V and J are TRBV19 and TRBJ2-2; 7 bases match TRBD2. Germline lookup yields CDR1 LNHDA and CDR2 SQIVND (reference sequence). This CDR3 is built from 14 residues. Trimming at V came to 11 bases and at J to 7 bases, leaving 13 bases not matched to a gene. CDR3 sequence reads: CASSDGGEGGELFF. The CDR3 region has the DNA TGTGCCTCCTCCGACGGAGGGGAGGGCGGGGAGCTGTTTTTT.

This clonotype showed up many times. The rearrangement joins TRBV12-3 or TRBV12-4 to TRBJ1-5, with D possibly being TRBD1 (6 bases). The CDR3 covers 14 residues. V shed 5 bases and J shed 3 bases, with 11 bases lying between them. The CDR3 reads CASSPDRPNQPQHF. CDR3 nucleotides: TGTGCCAGCAGTCCCGACAGGCCCAATCAGCCCCAGCATTTT.

As concerns this clonotype: Given a much more abundant clone one base away, this may be a read error. The chain has TRBV7-8 and TRBJ2-7; maybe TRBD1 (5 bases). The V and J ends lost 5 bases and 3 bases respectively, with 17 bases between them. The CDR3 runs 15 residues. Germline CDR1 reads SGHVS; CDR2 reads FQNEAQ. CDR3 loop: CASSPLSLDNYEQYF. The CDR3 region has the DNA TGTGCCAGCAGCCCGTTGTCACTGGACAACTACGAGCAGTACTTC. The whole variable domain, filled in from reference TRBV7-8 and TRBJ2-7, reads GAGVSQSPRYKVAKRGQDVALRCDPISGHVSLFWYQQALGQGPEFLTYFQNEAQLDKSGLPSDRFFAERPEGSVSTLKIQRTQQEDSAVYLCASSPLSLDNYEQYFGPGTRLTVT.

Comments on this clonotype: With a much larger clone just one base away, this may be a read error. V gene TRBV4-1 combines with J gene TRBJ1-5; 9 nucleotides line up with TRBD1. Germline V CDR1 and CDR2: MGHRA, YSYEKL. This CDR3 is built from 14 residues. Trimming at V came to 10 bases and at J to 4 bases, leaving 8 bases not matched to a gene. The CDR3 bases are TGCGCCAACACCCGGACAGGGGAGAATCAGCCCCAGCATTTT. The encoded protein is CANTRTGENQPQHF.

About this clonotype itself: A read error may be the cause here, since a much bigger clone is one base away. This chain joins TRBV4-1 and TRBJ1-2; TRBD1 is a possible D gene (6 bases). Trimming removed 4 bases from V and 4 bases from J, with 13 bases in between. Germline CDR1 is MGHRA and CDR2 is YSYEKL. The CDR3 is 14 residues long. CDR3 protein: CASSPKGVFYGYTF. The DNA for the CDR3 is TGCGCCAGCAGCCCGAAGGGGGTATTCTATGGCTACACCTTC.

This chain uses TRBV11-2 with TRBJ1-5, with TRBD1 matching over 7 bases. V gave up 5 bases and J gave up 5 bases; unmatched junction bases: 9. The CDR3 has 15 residues. Germline CDR1 and CDR2: SGHAT and FQNNGV. The CDR3 reads CASSNSGTDDQPQHF. In nucleotides, the CDR3 is TGTGCCAGCAGCAATTCCGGGACAGACGATCAGCCCCAGCATTTT.